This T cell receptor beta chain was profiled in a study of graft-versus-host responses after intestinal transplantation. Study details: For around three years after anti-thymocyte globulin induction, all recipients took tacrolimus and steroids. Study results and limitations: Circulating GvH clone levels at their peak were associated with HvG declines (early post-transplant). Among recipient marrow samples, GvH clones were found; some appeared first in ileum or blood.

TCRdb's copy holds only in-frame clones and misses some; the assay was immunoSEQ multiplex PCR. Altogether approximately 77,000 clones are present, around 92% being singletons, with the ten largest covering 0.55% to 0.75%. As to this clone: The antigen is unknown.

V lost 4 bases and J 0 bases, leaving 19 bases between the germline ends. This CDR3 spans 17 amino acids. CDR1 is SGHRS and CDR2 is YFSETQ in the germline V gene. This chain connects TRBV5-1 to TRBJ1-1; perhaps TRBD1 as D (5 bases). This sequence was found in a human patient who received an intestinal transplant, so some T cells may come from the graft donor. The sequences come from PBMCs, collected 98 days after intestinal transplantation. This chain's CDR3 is CASSSWTPSMMNTEAFF. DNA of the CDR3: TGCGCCAGCAGCAGTTGGACACCCAGCATGATGAACACTGAAGCTTTCTTT.